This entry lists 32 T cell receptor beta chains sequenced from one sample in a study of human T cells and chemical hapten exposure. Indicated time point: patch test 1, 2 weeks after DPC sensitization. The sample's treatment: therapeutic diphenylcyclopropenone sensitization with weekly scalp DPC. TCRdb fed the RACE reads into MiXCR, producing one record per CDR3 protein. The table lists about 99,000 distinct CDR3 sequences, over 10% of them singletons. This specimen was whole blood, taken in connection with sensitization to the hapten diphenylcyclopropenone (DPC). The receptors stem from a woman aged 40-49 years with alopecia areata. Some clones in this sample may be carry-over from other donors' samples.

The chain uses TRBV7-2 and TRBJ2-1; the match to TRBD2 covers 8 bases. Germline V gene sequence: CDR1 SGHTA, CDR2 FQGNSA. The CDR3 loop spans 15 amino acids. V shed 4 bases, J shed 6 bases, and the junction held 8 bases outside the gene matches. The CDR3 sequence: CASSSQSGRGNEQFF. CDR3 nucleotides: TGTGCCAGCAGCTCGCAGAGCGGGAGAGGCAATGAGCAGTTCTTC.

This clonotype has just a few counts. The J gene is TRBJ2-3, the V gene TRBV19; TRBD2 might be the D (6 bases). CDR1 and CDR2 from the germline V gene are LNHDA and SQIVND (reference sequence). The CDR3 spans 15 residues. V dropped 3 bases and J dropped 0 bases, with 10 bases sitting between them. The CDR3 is CASSIDGGSTDTQYF. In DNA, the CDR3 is TGTGCCAGTAGTATCGACGGGGGTAGCACAGATACGCAGTATTTT.

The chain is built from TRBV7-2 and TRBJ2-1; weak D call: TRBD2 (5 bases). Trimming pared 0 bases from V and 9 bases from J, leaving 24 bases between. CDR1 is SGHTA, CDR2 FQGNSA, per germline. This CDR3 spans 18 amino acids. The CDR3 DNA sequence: TGTGCCAGCAGCTTAGCGCTCGTCAGCATTAGCGACCGAGTTGAGCAGTTCTTC. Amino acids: CASSLALVSISDRVEQFF.

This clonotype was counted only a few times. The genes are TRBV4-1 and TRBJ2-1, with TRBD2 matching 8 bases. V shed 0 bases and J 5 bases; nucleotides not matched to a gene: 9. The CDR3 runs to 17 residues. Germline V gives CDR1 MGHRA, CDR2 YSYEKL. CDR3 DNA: TGCGCCAGCAGCCAAGATAATCGTGGTAGCGGGAACAATGAGCAGTTCTTC. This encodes CASSQDNRGSGNNEQFF.

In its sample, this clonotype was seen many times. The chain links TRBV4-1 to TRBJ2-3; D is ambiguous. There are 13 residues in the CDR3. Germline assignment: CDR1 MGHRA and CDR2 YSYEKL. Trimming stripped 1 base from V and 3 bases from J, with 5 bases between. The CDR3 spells CASSQVFTDTQYF. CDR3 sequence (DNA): TGCGCCAGCAGCCAAGTTTTTACAGATACGCAGTATTTT.

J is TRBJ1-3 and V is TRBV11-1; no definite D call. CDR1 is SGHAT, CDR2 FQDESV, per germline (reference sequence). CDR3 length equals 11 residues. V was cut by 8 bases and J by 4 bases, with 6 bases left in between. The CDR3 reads CASRGGNTIYF. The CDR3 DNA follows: TGTGCCAGCCGCGGAGGAAACACCATATATTTT.

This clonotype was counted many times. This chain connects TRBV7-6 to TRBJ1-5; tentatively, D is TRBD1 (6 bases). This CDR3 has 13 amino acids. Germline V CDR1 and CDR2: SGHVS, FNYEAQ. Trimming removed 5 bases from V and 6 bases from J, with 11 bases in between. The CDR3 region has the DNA TGTGCCAGCAGCCAGGGGCTCGGTCAGCCCCAGCATTTT. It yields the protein CASSQGLGQPQHF.

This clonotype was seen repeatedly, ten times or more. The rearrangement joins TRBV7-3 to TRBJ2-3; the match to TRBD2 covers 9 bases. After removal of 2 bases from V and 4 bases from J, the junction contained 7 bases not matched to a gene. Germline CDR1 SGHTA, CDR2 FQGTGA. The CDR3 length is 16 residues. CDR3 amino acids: CASSLASSGNADTQYF. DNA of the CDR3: TGTGCCAGCAGCTTAGCTTCTAGCGGGAACGCAGATACGCAGTATTTT.

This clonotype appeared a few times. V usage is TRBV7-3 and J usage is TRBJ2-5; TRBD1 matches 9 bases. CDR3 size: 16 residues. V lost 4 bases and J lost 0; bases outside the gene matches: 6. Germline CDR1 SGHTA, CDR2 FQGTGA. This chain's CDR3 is CASSSGTGMYQETQYF. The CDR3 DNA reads TGTGCCAGCAGCTCCGGGACAGGGATGTACCAAGAGACCCAGTACTTC. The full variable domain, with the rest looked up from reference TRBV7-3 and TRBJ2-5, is GAGVSQTPSNKVTEKGKYVELRCDPISGHTALYWYRQSLGQGPEFLIYFQGTGAADDSGLPNDRFFAVRPEGSVSTLKIQRTERGDSAVYLCASSSGTGMYQETQYFGPGTRLLVL.

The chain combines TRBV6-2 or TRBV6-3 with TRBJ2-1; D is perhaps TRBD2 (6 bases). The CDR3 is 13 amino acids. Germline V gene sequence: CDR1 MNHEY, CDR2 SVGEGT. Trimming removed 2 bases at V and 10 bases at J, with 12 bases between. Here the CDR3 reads CASSYPAGREQFF. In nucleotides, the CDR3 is TGTGCCAGCAGTTACCCCGCGGGAAGGGAGCAGTTCTTC.

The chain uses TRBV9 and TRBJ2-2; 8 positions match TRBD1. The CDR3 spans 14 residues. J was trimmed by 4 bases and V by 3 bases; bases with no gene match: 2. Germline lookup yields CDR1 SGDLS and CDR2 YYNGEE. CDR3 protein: CASSGGQGTGELFF. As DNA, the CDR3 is TGTGCCAGCAGCGGCGGACAGGGCACCGGGGAGCTGTTTTTT.

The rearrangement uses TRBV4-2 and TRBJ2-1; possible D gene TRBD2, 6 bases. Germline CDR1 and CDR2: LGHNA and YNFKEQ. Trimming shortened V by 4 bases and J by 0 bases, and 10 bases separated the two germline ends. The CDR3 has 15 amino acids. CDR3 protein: CASSPRGTSYNEQFF. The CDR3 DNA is TGTGCCAGCAGCCCCCGCGGGACCTCCTACAATGAGCAGTTCTTC.

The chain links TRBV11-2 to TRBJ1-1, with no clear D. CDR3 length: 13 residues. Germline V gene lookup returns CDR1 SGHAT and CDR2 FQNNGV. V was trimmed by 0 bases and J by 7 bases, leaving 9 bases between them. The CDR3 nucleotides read TGTGCCAGCAGCTTAGATCTGTCAGTTGAAGCTTTCTTT. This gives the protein CASSLDLSVEAFF.

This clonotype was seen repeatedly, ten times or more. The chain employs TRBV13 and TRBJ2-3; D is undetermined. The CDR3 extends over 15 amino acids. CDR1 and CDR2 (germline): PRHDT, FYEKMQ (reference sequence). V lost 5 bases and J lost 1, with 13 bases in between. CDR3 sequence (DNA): TGTGCCAGCAGCGCAGGAACACGCGGCACAGATACGCAGTATTTT. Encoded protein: CASSAGTRGTDTQYF.

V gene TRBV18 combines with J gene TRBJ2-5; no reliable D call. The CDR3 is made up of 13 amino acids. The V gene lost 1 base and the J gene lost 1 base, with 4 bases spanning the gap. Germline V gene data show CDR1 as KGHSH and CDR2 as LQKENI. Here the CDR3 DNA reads TGTGCCAGCTCACCACAGGTCCAAGAGACCCAGTACTTC. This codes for CASSPQVQETQYF.

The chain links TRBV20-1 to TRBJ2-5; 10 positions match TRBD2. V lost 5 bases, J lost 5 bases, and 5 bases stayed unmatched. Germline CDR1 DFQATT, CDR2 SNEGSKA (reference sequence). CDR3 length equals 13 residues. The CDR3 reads CSASGTSDETQYF. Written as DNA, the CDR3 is TGCAGTGCTTCCGGGACTAGCGATGAGACCCAGTACTTC.

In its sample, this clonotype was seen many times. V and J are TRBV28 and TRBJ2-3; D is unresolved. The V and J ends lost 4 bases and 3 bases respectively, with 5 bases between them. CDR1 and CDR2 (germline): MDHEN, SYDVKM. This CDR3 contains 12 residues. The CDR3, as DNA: TGTGCCAGCAGTTACGTAACAGATACGCAGTATTTT. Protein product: CASSYVTDTQYF.

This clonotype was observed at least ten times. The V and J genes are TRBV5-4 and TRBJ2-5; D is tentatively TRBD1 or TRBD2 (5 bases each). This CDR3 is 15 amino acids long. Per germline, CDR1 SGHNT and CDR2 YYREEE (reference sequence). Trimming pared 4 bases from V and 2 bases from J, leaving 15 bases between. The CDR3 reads CASSQAARGQETQYF. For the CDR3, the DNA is TGTGCCAGCAGCCAGGCCGCGAGGGGTCAAGAGACCCAGTACTTC.

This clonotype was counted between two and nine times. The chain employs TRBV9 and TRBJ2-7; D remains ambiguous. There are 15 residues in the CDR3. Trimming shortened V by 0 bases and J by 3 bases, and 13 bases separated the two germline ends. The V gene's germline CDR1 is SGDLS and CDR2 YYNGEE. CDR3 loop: CASSVDKGTIYEQYF. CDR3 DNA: TGTGCCAGCAGCGTAGACAAGGGCACAATCTACGAGCAGTACTTC.

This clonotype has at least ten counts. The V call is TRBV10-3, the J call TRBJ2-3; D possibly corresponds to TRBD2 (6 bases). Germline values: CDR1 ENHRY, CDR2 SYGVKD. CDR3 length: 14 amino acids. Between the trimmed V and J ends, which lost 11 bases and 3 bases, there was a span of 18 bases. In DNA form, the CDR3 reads TGTGCCGGGAGGACTACGCTAAGTACAGATACGCAGTATTTT. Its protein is CAGRTTLSTDTQYF.

In DNA, the CDR3 is TGTGCCAGCTCACCACCCGGGACAGGGGGCATGAACACTGAAGCTTTCTTT. It encodes CASSPPGTGGMNTEAFF. The chain is built from TRBV18 and TRBJ1-1; 12 nucleotides align to TRBD1. Germline V gene lookup returns CDR1 KGHSH and CDR2 LQKENI. The CDR3 has 17 amino acids. V shed 0 bases and J 0 bases; nucleotides not matched to a gene: 2.

The DNA for the CDR3 is TGTGCCAGCAGCGTAGCACCAGCGCCGGCCCCTGAAGCTTTCTTT. This translates into CASSVAPAPAPEAFF. The gene calls are TRBV9 and TRBJ1-1; D ambiguous. There are 15 residues in the CDR3. CDR1 is SGDLS and CDR2 is YYNGEE in the germline V gene. Trimming cost V 0 bases and J 6 bases, with 15 bases left between them.

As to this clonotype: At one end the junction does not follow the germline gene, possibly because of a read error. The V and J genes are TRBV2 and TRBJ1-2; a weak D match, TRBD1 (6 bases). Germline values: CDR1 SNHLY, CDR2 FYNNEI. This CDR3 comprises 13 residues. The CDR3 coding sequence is TGTGCCAGCAGTACTGGACAGAACTTGGTCTTCGCCTTC. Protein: CASSTGQNLVFAF.

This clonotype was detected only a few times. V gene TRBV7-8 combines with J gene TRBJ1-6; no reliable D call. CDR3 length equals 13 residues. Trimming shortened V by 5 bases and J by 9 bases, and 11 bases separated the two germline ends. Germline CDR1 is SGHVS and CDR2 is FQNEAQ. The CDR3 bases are TGTGCCAGCAGCGTCTATGGGAGTTCACCCCTCCACTTT. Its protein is CASSVYGSSPLHF.

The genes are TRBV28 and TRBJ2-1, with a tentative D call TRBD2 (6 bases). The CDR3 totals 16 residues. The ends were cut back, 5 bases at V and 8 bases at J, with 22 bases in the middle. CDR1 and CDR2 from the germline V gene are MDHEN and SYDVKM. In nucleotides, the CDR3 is TGTGCCAGCAGTCCCCTGTGGGGGAACGGGAGCGATGAGCAGTTCTTC. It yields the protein CASSPLWGNGSDEQFF.

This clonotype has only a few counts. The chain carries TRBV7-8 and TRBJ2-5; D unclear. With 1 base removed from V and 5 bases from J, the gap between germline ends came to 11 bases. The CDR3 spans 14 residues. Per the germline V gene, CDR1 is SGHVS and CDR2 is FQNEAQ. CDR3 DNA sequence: TGTGCCAGCAGCTTAGGTCTTCGGCGGGAGACCCAGTACTTC. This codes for CASSLGLRRETQYF.

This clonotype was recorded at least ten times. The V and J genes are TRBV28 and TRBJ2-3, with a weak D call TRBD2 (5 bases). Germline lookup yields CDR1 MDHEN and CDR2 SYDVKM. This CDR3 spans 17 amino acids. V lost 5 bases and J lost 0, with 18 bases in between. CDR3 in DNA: TGTGCCAGCAGTCCAAGTACAGCGGTAGCTAGCACAGATACGCAGTATTTT. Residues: CASSPSTAVASTDTQYF.

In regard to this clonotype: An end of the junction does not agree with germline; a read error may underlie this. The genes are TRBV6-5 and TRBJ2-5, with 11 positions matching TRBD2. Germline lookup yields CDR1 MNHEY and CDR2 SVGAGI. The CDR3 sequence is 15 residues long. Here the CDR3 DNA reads TGTGCCAGCAGTTACTCGAGTAGCGGGAGGGCCGGGCGGAACTTC. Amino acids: CASSYSSSGRAGRNF.

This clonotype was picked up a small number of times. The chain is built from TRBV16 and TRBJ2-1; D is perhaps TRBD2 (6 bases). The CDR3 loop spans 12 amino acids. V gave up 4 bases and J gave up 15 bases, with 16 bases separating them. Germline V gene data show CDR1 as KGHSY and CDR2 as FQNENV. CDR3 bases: TGTGCCAGCAGCCGCTCGGCGGGATCTCTGTTCTTC. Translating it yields CASSRSAGSLFF.

CDR3 in amino acids: CASSQARGLVAFF. CDR3 coding DNA: TGCGCCAGCAGCCAAGCACGGGGGTTGGTCGCTTTCTTT. The chain couples TRBV4-3 to TRBJ1-1; the D gene is possibly TRBD1 (5 bases). CDR3 length equals 13 residues. The germline gives CDR1 LGHNA, CDR2 YSLEER. Trimming took 1 base from V and 11 from J, leaving 14 bases between them.

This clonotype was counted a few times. CDR3 nucleotide sequence: TGCAGTGCTAGAGCTCAACCATTGAACACTGAAGCTTTCTTT. Translated, it gives CSARAQPLNTEAFF. This chain links TRBV20-1 with TRBJ1-1; no reliable D call. Germline-derived CDR1 and CDR2 are DFQATT and SNEGSKA (reference sequence). The CDR3 covers 14 residues. V was clipped by 1 base and J by 0 bases, with 9 bases between them.

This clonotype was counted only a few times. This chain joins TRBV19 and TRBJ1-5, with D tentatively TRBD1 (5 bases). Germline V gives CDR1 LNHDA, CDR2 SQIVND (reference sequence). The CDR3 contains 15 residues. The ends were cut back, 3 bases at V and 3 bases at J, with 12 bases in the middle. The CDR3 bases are TGTGCCAGTAGTATGTCAGGGACCAACAATCAGCCCCAGCATTTT. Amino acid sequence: CASSMSGTNNQPQHF.